This T cell receptor (beta chain) stems from a study of control samples from healthy donors and cancer patients. The data were produced by immunoSEQ multiplex PCR, yet TCRdb's version contains in-frame clones alone and is incomplete. The table records 150,000 to 200,000 clones, 92% of them present only once. Sequenced: blood. The receptor was derived from a woman aged 25 to 39 in good health.

The CDR3 sequence is CASSQATWSGKVEQYF. In DNA form, the CDR3 reads TGTGCCAGCAGCCAAGCTACCTGGTCGGGGAAGGTCGAGCAGTACTTC. The gene calls are TRBV4-2 and TRBJ2-7, with D maybe TRBD2 (5 bases). V was pared by 1 base and J by 6 bases, with 19 bases between. The CDR3 loop spans 16 amino acids. In germline, CDR1 is LGHNA, CDR2 YNFKEQ.